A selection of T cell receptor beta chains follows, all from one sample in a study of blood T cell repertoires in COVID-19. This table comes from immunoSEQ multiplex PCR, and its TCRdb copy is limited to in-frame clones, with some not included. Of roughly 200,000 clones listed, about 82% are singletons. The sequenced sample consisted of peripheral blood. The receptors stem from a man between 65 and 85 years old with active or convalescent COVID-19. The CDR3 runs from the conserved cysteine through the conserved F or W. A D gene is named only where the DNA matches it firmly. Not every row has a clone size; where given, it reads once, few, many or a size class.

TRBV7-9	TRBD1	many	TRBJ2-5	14	TGTGCCAGCAGCTCGGGACAGGGACAAGAGACCCAGTACTTC	CASSSGQGQETQYF
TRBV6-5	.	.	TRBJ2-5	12	TGTGCCAGCAGTTCCGACTCGGAGACCCAGTACTTC	CASSSDSETQYF
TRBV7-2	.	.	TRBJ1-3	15	TGTGCCAGCAGTTCTGCCAGCGCCCCTGGAAACACCATATATTTT	CASSSASAPGNTIYF
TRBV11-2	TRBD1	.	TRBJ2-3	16	TGTGCCAGCAGCCCCAGGCGGACAGGACCCACAGATACGCAGTATTTT	CASSPRRTGPTDTQYF
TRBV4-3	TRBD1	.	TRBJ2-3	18	TGCGCCAGCAGCCAATTCTCCCCGGGACAGGGGACCGGGGATACGCAGTATTTT	CASSQFSPGQGTGDTQYF
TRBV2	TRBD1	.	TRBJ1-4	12	TGTGCCAGCAGTGCGACAGGGGAAAAACTGTTTTTT	CASSATGEKLFF
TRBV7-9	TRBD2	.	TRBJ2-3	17	TGTGCCAGAGACTCGCCCCGAGGAGCGGGAAACGCAGATACGCAGTATTTT	CARDSPRGAGNADTQYF
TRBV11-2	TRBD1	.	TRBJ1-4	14	TGTGCCAGCAGCTTAGGTCGGGACAGGGAAAAACTGTTTTTT	CASSLGRDREKLFF
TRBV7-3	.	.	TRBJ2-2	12	TGTGCCAGCAGCTTAAGGAGCGGGGAGCTGTTTTTT	CASSLRSGELFF
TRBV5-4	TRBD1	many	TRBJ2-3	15	TGTGCCAGCAGCTCCGATCGCTTCAGGGGGGATACGCAGTATTTT	CASSSDRFRGDTQYF
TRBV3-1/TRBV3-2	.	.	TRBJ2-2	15	TGTGCCAGCAGTCCTCCGATGCGAGGCACCGGGGAGCTGTTTTTT	CASSPPMRGTGELFF
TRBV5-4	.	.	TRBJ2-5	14	TGTGCCAGCAGCACACCGACAGTCCAAGAGACCCAGTACTTC	CASSTPTVQETQYF
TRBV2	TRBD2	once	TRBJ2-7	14	TGTGCCAGCAGTGGCCCGGGGACGGGGGGCGAGCAGTACTTC	CASSGPGTGGEQYF
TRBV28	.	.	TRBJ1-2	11	TGTGCCAGCAGTTTCGGGTATGGCTACACCTTC	CASSFGYGYTF
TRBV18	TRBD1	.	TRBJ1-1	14	TGTGCCAGCTCACCATCGACAGGGGGCCTCGCGGCTTTCTTT	CASSPSTGGLAAFF
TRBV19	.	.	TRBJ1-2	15	TGTGCCAGTAGTATGGGTTCAGGGCGAAGCTATGGCTACACCTTC	CASSMGSGRSYGYTF
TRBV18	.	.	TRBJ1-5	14	TGTGCCAGCTCACCACAAAACAGCCAACAGCCCCAGCATTTT	CASSPQNSQQPQHF
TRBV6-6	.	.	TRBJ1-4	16	TGTGCCAGTTTACCCAGGGGCGGTGGGGGTGGTGAAAAACTGTTTTTT	CASLPRGGGGGEKLFF
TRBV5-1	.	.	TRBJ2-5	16	TGCGCCAGCAGCTTGGGACCTCAGGGGAGCCAAGAGACCCAGTACTTC	CASSLGPQGSQETQYF
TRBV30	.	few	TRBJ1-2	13	TGTGCCTGGAGTGTAAGTCAGGGTGGCGGCTACACCTTC	CAWSVSQGGGYTF
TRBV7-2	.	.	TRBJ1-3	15	TGTGCCAGCAGCCTCACGACAGGCTCTGGAAACACCATATATTTT	CASSLTTGSGNTIYF
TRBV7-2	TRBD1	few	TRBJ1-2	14	TGTGCCAGCAGCTCCTCACAGGGGGTAGAGGGCTACACCTTC	CASSSSQGVEGYTF
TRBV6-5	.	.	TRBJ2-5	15	TGTGCCAGCAGTCCCCAATGGCGGAGCCAAGAGACCCAGTACTTC	CASSPQWRSQETQYF
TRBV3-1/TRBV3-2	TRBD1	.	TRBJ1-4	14	TGTGCCAGCAGCCAGACAGGGGGTATTGGGGAACTGTTTTTT	CASSQTGGIGELFF
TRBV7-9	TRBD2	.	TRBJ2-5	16	TGTGCCAGCAGCTCTAGACTAGCGGGAGGGGAAGAGACCCAGTACTTC	CASSSRLAGGEETQYF
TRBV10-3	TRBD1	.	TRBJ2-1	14	TGTGCCATCAGTGGGACAGGTCCTCACAATGAGCAGTTCTTC	CAISGTGPHNEQFF
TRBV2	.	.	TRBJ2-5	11	TGTGCCAGCAGCAGGCAAGAGACCCAGTACTTC	CASSRQETQYF
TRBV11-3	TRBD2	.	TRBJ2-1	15	TGTGCCAGCAGCTTAGGGACGGGGGGCTACAATGAGCAGTTCTTC	CASSLGTGGYNEQFF
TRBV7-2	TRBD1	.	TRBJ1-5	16	TGTGCCAGCAGCGGACAGGGGGCTCGAAGCAATCAGCCCCAGCATTTT	CASSGQGARSNQPQHF
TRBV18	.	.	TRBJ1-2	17	TGTGCCAGCTCACCGCCCCAGTCAGGGGTGGAAAGCTATGGCTACACCTTC	CASSPPQSGVESYGYTF
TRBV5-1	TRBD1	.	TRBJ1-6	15	TGCGCCAGCAGCTTGCAGGGGGCGGTTAATTCACCCCTCCACTTT	CASSLQGAVNSPLHF
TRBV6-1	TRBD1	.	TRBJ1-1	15	TGTGCCAGCAGTGGCCCCGGGACAGGGGCCCGGGGGGCTTTCTTT	CASSGPGTGARGAFF
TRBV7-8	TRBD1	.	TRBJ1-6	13	TGTGCCAGCGGGGAACAGGGGGGTTCACCCCTCCACTTT	CASGEQGGSPLHF
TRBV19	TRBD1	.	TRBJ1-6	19	TGTGCCAGTAGTAAGACCGGGACAGGGGTATGGGCCGACAATTCACCCCTCCACTTT	CASSKTGTGVWADNSPLHF
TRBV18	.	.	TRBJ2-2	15	TGTGCCAGCTCACCTGGGGCCGCCGCGACAGGGGAGCTGTTTTTT	CASSPGAAATGELFF
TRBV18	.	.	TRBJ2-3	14	TGTGCCAGCTCAGGAGGGCTAGGGACAGATACGCAGTATTTT	CASSGGLGTDTQYF
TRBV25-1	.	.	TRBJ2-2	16	TGTGCCAGCAGTGGAGGGCAGCATAGTCTCACCGGGGAGCTGTTTTTT	CASSGGQHSLTGELFF
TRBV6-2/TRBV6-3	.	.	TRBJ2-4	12	TGTGCCAGCAGTTTACGGGTGAACATTCAGTACTTC	CASSLRVNIQYF
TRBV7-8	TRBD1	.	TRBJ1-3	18	TGTGCCAGCAGCCCGGGACAGTCCTCAGTTTTCTCTGGAAACACCATATATTTT	CASSPGQSSVFSGNTIYF
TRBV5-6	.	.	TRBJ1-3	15	TGTGCCAGCAGTTTTGGGCTGGCAACTGGAAACACCATATATTTT	CASSFGLATGNTIYF